Listed below are T cell receptor beta chains from one sample, sequenced in a study of blood T cell repertoires in COVID-19. Produced via immunoSEQ multiplex PCR; TCRdb's table is partial and in-frame only. The table includes 390,000 or so clones, around 87% detected once. Input material: peripheral blood. The origin of the receptors is a young man with active or convalescent COVID-19. Both conserved end residues are part of each CDR3.

V,CDR3
TRBV10-3,CAISGDIYEKLFF
TRBV7-8,CASSPHGEIKNTIYF
TRBV7-9,CASSLNGLYYGYTF
TRBV28,CASSLSGRTSGSSYNEQFF
TRBV7-2,CASSPIGLLAGMADTQYF
TRBV7-2,CASSITGGWQPQHF
TRBV2,CASREISGGGKTQYF
TRBV12-3/TRBV12-4,CASTGGDYGYTF
TRBV9,CASSSPPDRTNMNTEAFF
TRBV7-3,CASSSILAGGYNEQFF
TRBV25-1,CASRGTGQETQYF
TRBV29-1,CSVVTLRGTNTGELFF
TRBV9,CASSLRGGSETQYF
TRBV3-1/TRBV3-2,CASSQGRLSGSSYNEQFF
TRBV5-1,CASSPGTGGVDRGAFF
TRBV20-1,CSASPGKGNQPQHF
TRBV19,CASSKTGTYGYTF
TRBV2,CASSLAGTALYEQYF
TRBV11-3,CASSPWTSGGSGSGELFF
TRBV4-3,CASSRGTSGYYEQYF
TRBV4-1,CASSQVSGESSYEQYF
TRBV28,CASRLAISNQPQHF
TRBV5-1,CASSLGGRDNEQFF
TRBV14,CASSQAWSGRAFF
TRBV7-2,CASSLAQAGANVLTF
TRBV6-5,CASRAGLAYTGELFF
TRBV15,CATSRALPGDETQYF
TRBV5-1,CASSRGLYGYTF
TRBV29-1,CSVPGLAGDTYEQYF
TRBV3-1/TRBV3-2,CASSREGAHGYTF
TRBV11-2,CASSLEFPGTGTKNIQYF
TRBV4-2,CASSQLPEGSGMSYEQYF
TRBV30,CAWSRRGTDTQYF
TRBV10-3,CAISEPGGMENEQFF
TRBV5-1,CASSSAPGAEAFF
TRBV7-9,CASSFYFARLNTGELFF
TRBV15,CATSRGLSFSSYNEQFF
TRBV7-9,CASSFGQGAGTGELFF
TRBV18,CASSPRGLAGGTGELFF
TRBV5-1,CASSLVPGGETQYF
TRBV29-1,CSVAQGGYGYTF
TRBV7-3,CASSLGGLQNNSPLHF
TRBV3-1/TRBV3-2,CASSQTGHMNTEAFF
TRBV20-1,CSASAQGYATNEKLFF
TRBV7-9,CASSFLMDSGNTIYF
TRBV5-6,CASSLVPTNAGELFF
TRBV7-2,CASSQTWGTGTEAFF
TRBV7-2,CASSPPGLAGGVGTQYF
TRBV7-7,CASSLDRGLRNTIYF
TRBV24-1,CATSIQGNQPQHF
TRBV6-6,CASSPTRGGNIQYF
TRBV19,CASSIAQRREAFF
TRBV24-1,CATSGGTAGQPQHF
TRBV27,CASSRTSGGPFGGELFF
TRBV10-3,CAIRGGAEETQYF
TRBV29-1,CSVGTGDNRYTEAFF
TRBV5-1,CASSPTGGGYNEQFF
TRBV24-1,CATSDSRAGPYNEQFF
TRBV6-5,CASSPRLGGYTF
TRBV5-4,CASSYRGTEAFF